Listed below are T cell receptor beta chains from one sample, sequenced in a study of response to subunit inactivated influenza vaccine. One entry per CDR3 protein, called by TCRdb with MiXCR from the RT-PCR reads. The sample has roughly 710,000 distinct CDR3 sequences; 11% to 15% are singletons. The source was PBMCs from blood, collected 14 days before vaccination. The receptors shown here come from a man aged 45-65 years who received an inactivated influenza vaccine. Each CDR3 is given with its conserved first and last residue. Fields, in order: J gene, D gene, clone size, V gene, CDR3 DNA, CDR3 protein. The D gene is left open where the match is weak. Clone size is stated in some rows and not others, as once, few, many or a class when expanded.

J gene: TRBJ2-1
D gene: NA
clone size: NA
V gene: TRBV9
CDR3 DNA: TGTGCCAGCAGCGTAGGGGGGATGAGGACCTCAAATGAGCAGTTCTTC
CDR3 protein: CASSVGGMRTSNEQFF

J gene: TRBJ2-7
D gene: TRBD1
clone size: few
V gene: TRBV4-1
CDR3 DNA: TGCGCCAGCAGCCAACTTTTAGGGACAGATTTAGCCTACGAGCAGTACTTC
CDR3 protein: CASSQLLGTDLAYEQYF

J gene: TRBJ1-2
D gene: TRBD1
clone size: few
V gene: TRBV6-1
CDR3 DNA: TGTGCCAGCAGCAGAGGGCCAGGGGGGTTAGCTAACTATGGCTACACCTTC
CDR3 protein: CASSRGPGGLANYGYTF

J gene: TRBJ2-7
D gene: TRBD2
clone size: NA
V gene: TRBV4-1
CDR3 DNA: TGCGCCAGCAGCCATCATAGCGGGGGGTTCTACGAGCAGTACTTC
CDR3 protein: CASSHHSGGFYEQYF

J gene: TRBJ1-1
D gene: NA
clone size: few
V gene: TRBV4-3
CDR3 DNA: TGCGCCAGCAGCCAAGAGGGCCCAGAAACAGGTGAAGCTTTCTTT
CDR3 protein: CASSQEGPETGEAFF

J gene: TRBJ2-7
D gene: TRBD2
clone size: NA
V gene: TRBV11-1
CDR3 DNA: TGTGCCAGCAGCGACCCGGGACTAGCGGGGCCCCCCTACGAGCAGTACTTC
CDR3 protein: CASSDPGLAGPPYEQYF

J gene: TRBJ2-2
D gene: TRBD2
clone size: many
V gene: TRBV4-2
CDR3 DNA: TGTGCCAGCAGCCCGGCCTCCGGGAGGGTAACCGGGGAGCTGTTTTTT
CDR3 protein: CASSPASGRVTGELFF

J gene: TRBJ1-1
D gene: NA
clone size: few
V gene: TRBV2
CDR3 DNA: TGTGCCAGCAGTGTTACAGTTCAAGCTTTCTTT
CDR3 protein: CASSVTVQAFF

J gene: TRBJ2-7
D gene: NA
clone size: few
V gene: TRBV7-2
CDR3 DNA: TGTGCCAGCAGCTTTGGACAGTACAGCTCCTACGAGCAGTACTTC
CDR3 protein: CASSFGQYSSYEQYF

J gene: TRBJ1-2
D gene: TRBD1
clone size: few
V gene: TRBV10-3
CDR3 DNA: TGTGCCATCAGTGAGTCGCTAAGACAGGGGGACTATGGCTACACCTTC
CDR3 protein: CAISESLRQGDYGYTF

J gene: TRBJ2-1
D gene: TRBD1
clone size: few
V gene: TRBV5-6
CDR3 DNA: TGTGCCAGCAGCACCGGACAGGCTCCTAACAATGAGCAGTTCTTC
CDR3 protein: CASSTGQAPNNEQFF

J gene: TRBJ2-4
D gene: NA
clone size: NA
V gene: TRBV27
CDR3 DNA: TGTGCCAGCAGAAATCTACTACATCCAAGGGACATTCAGTACTTC
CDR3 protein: CASRNLLHPRDIQYF

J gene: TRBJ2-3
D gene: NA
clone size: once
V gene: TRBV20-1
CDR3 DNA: TGCAGTGCCGAAACTGCGGGCACAGATACGCAGTATTTT
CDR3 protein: CSAETAGTDTQYF

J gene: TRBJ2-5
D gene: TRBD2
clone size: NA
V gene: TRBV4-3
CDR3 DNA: TGCGCCAGCAGCCAAGAGTTTGGCGGGAGAGGGGAGACCCAGTACTTC
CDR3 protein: CASSQEFGGRGETQYF

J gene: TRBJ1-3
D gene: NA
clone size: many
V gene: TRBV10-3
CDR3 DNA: TGTGCCATCAGTGAGTCGACTCCAGGGATTGGAAACACCATATATTTT
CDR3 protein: CAISESTPGIGNTIYF

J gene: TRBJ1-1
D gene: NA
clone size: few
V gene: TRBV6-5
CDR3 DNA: TGTGCCAGCAGTTACTCAACCCCGGGACGGACGATGAACACTGAAGCTTTCTTT
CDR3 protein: CASSYSTPGRTMNTEAFF

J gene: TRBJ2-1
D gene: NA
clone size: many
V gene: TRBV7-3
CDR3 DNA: TGTGCCAGCAGCTTACTCGTGGGCCCGAATGAGCAGTTCTTC
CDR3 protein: CASSLLVGPNEQFF

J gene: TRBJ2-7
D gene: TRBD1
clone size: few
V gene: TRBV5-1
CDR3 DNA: TGCGCCAGCAGCAATTGGGACAGGGGAAACTACGAGCAGTACTTC
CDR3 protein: CASSNWDRGNYEQYF

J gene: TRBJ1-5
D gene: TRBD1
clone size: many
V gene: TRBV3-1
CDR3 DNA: TGTGCCAGCAGCCCCACAGGGGGCAGACAGCCCCAGCATTTT
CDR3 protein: CASSPTGGRQPQHF

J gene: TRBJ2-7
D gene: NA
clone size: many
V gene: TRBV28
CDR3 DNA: TGTGCCAGCAGTGTTAGCGGAATGCTCTCCTACGAGCAGTACTTC
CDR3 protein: CASSVSGMLSYEQYF

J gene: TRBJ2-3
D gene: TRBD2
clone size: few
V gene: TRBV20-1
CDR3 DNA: TGCAGTGCCGAAGACGGGACTAGTGGCCCAGATACGCAGTATTTT
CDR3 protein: CSAEDGTSGPDTQYF

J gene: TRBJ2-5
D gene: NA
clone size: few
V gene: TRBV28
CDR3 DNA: TGTGCCAGCAGTTACAGGGTTGTAGAGACCCAGTACTTC
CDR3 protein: CASSYRVVETQYF

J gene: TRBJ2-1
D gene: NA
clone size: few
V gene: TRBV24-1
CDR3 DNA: TGTGCCACCAGTGGGGGCCGGGGAACTGAGCAGTTCTTC
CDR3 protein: CATSGGRGTEQFF

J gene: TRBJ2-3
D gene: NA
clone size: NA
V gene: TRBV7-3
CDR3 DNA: TGTGCCAGCAGCTTAAAGGGGACTAGCACAGATACGCAGTATTTT
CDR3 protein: CASSLKGTSTDTQYF

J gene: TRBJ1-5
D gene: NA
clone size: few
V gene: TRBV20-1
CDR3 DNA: TGCAGTGCTAGAGAGAGAGCGGGTCAGCCCCAGCATTTT
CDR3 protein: CSARERAGQPQHF

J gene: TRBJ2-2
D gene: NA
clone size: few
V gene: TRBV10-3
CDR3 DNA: TGTGCCATCAGTGAGTCGACCCAGGGCACCGGGGAGCTGTTTTTT
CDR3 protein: CAISESTQGTGELFF

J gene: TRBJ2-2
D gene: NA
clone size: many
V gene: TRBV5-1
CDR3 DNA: TGCGCCAGCAGCGCGGGGACGGCGTACCAGACCGGGGAGCTGTTTTTT
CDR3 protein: CASSAGTAYQTGELFF

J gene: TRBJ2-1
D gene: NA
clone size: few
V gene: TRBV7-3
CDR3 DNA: TGTGCCAGCAGCCCTACGGACCTAGGTAATGAGCAGTTCTTC
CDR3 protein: CASSPTDLGNEQFF

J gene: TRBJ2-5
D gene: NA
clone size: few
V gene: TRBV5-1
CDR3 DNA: TGCGCCAGCGCGGACACTAGGGGTAAAGAGACCCAGTACTTC
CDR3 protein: CASADTRGKETQYF

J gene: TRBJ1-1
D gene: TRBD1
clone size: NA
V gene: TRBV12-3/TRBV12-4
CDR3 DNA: TGTGCCAGCAGTTTAAAGGGGGCGGCAGCTGAAGCTTTCTTT
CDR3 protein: CASSLKGAAAEAFF

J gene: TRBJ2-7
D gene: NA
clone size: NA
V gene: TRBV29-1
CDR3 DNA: TGCAGCGGATCGGACAGAGGCTACGAGCAGTACTTC
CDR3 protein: CSGSDRGYEQYF

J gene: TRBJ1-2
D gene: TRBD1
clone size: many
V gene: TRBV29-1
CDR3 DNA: TGCAGCGTCGTCGGCAGGGGGCTAATAGGCTACACCTTC
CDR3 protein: CSVVGRGLIGYTF

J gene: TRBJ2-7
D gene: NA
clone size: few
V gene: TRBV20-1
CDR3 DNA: TGCAGTGCTAGACCCACCACAGGGTTTAGCTACGAGCAGTACTTC
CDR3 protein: CSARPTTGFSYEQYF

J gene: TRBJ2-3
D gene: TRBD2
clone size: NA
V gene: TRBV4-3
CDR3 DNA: TGCGCCAGCAGCCAAGTCGGTTCGGGGGGAGATACGCAGTATTTT
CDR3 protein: CASSQVGSGGDTQYF

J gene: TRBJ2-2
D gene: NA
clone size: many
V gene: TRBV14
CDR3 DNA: TGTGCCAGCAGCCAATGGTATGGGGTTGGCACCGGGGAGCTGTTTTTT
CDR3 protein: CASSQWYGVGTGELFF

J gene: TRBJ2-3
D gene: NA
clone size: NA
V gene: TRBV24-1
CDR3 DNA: TGTGCCACCAATACAGCCGGAGGAGATACGCAGTATTTT
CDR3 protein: CATNTAGGDTQYF

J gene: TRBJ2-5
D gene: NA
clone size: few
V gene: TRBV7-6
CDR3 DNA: TGTGCCAGCAGCTTTCTCGAGGCCGAGACCCAGTACTTC
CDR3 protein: CASSFLEAETQYF

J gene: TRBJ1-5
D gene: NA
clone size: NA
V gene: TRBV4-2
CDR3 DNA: TGTGCCAGCAGCCAAGACCGGGGGGCCGGCAATCAGCCCCAGCATTTT
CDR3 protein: CASSQDRGAGNQPQHF

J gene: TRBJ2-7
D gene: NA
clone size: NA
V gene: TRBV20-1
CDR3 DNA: TGCAGTGCCGAGGGGGGACAGACCTACGAGCAGTACTTC
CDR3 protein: CSAEGGQTYEQYF

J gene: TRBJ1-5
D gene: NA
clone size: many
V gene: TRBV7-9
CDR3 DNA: TGTGCCAGCAGCTCCTCTGTTGGTCAGCCCCAGCATTTT
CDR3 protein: CASSSSVGQPQHF

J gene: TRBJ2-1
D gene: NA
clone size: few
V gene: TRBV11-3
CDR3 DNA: TGTGCCAGCAGCTCCCAGGATGAGCAGTTCTTC
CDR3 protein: CASSSQDEQFF

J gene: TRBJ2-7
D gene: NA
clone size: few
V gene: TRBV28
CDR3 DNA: TGTGCCAGCAGTTTGGGCAACCATGGGGAGCAGTACTTC
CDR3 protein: CASSLGNHGEQYF

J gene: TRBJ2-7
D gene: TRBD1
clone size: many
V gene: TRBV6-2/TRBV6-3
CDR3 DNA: TGTGCCAGCAGTTACTCAACGCTGACAGGGGACTACGAGCAGTACTTC
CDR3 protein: CASSYSTLTGDYEQYF

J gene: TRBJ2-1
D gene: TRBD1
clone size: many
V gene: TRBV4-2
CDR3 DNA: TGTGCCAGCAGCCAAGCGCCGGACAGGGTCGATGAGCAGTTCTTC
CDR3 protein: CASSQAPDRVDEQFF

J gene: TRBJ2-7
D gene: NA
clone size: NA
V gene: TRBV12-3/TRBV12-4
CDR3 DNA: TGTGCCAGCAGCCCCAGTCACTACGACAGCCTACAGTACTTC
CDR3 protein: CASSPSHYDSLQYF

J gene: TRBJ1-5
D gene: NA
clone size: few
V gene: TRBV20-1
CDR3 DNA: TGCAGTGCTGAGGGACGGGCGTTCAATCAGCCCCAGCATTTT
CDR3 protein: CSAEGRAFNQPQHF

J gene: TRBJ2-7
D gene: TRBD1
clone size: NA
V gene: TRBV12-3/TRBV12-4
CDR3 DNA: TGTGCCAGCAGGGGACAGAGCTCCTACGAGCAGTACTTC
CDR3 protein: CASRGQSSYEQYF

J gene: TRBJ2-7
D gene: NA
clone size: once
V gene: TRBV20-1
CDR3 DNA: TGCAGTGCTAGCCGGGGTCTCTACGAGCAGTACTTC
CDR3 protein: CSASRGLYEQYF

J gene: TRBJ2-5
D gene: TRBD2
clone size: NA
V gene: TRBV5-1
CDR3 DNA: TGCGCCAGCCAGCGGGGGAAGCAAGAGACCCAGTACTTC
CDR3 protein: CASQRGKQETQYF

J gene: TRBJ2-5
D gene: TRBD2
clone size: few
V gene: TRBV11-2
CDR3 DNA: TGTGCCAGCAGCTCACCCTTCCTAGCGGAAGAGACCCAGTACTTC
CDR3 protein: CASSSPFLAEETQYF

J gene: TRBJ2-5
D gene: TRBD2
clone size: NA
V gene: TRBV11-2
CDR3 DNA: TGTGCCAGCAGCTTGGGACTAGCGGTCGCCTCAGAGACCCAGTACTTC
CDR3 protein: CASSLGLAVASETQYF

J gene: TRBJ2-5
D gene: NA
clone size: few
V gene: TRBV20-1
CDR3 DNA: TGCAGTGCCCCAAGGAGGGGGCGCTCAAAAGAGACCCAGTACTTC
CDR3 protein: CSAPRRGRSKETQYF

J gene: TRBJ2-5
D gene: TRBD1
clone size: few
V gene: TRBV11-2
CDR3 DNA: TGTGCCAGCAGCTCAGCACAGGGGATCCAAGAGACCCAGTACTTC
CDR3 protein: CASSSAQGIQETQYF

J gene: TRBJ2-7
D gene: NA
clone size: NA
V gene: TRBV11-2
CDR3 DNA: TGTGCCAGCAGCACGATTAGCGCAGGGAACGAGCAGTACTTC
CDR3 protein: CASSTISAGNEQYF

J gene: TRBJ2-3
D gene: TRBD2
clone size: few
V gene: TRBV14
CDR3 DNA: TGTGCCAGCAGCCAAGAGTTTCGGGAGGCAGATACGCAGTATTTT
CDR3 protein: CASSQEFREADTQYF

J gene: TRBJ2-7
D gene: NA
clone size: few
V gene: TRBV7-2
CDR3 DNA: TGTGCCAGCAGCCTTGGACCCCCTGGTACCTACGAGCAGTACTTC
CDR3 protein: CASSLGPPGTYEQYF

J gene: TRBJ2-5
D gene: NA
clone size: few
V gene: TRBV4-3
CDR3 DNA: TGCGCCAGCAGCCACGGGACCGGGCCGAGGGAGACCCAGTACTTC
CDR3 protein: CASSHGTGPRETQYF

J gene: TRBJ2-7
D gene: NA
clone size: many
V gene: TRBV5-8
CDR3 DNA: TGTGCCAGCAGCTTTAAGGGCGACCTCTACGAGCAGTACTTC
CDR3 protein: CASSFKGDLYEQYF

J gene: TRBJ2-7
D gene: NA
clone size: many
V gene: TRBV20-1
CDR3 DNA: TGCAGTGCTAGAGCCTACGAGCAGTACTTC
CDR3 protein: CSARAYEQYF